Below, 21 T cell receptor beta chains from the same sample are listed, as sequenced in a study of shared clonotypes between healthy human individuals. Only in-frame clones appear in the TCRdb table, and some are missing; sequencing was by immunoSEQ multiplex PCR. The sample shows around 690,000 clones, 90% of them seen only once. The material sequenced was memory CD8+ T cells from PBMCs. Subset meaning: CD45RO+ cells pooled with CCR7-negative TemRA cells. The source is a man aged 18 to 35 in good health. Some clones in this sample may be carry-over from other donors' samples.

This sequence joins TRBV27 and TRBJ1-1; D gene unclear. V lost 0 bases and J 4 bases, leaving 15 bases between the germline ends. Germline-derived CDR1 and CDR2 are MNHEY and SMNVEV (reference sequence). The CDR3 is 16 residues long. The DNA for the CDR3 is TGTGCCAGCAGTTTATCCCTCGGTTTAGGTTTCACTGAAGCTTTCTTT. Translation gives CASSLSLGLGFTEAFF.

The chain couples TRBV6-8 to TRBJ2-1; 9 bases are shared with TRBD2. Germline CDR1 and CDR2: MNHGY and SAAAGT. The CDR3 contains 19 residues. V was clipped by 5 bases and J by 2 bases; unmatched bases: 16. Here the CDR3 reads CASSPHRCGREGTYNEQFF. In DNA, the CDR3 is TGTGCCAGCAGTCCCCATCGCTGCGGGCGGGAGGGTACCTACAATGAGCAGTTCTTC.

The chain joins TRBV4-1 to TRBJ2-3; a weak D match, TRBD1 (6 bases). The V gene's germline CDR1 is MGHRA and CDR2 YSYEKL. V was trimmed by 0 bases and J by 3 bases, leaving 16 bases between them. This CDR3 is built from 17 residues. CDR3 region: CASSQEIGTFTTDTQYF. CDR3 DNA sequence: TGCGCCAGCAGCCAAGAAATCGGGACATTCACGACAGATACGCAGTATTTT.

The chain carries TRBV7-9 and TRBJ2-7; D is unclear. V was cut by 1 base and J by 2 bases, with 12 bases left in between. Germline assignment: CDR1 SEHNR and CDR2 FQNEAQ (reference sequence). The CDR3 sequence is 15 residues long. The CDR3 is CASSLVSFATYEQYF. The CDR3 DNA follows: TGTGCCAGCAGCTTAGTATCTTTTGCGACCTACGAGCAGTACTTC.

V usage is TRBV7-3 and J usage is TRBJ2-2; 9 nucleotides match TRBD1. The CDR3 runs to 15 residues. Germline V lookup: CDR1 SGHTA, CDR2 FQGTGA. V was clipped by 5 bases and J by 6 bases; unmatched bases: 7. The CDR3, as DNA: TGTGCCAGCAGCCCTGGACAGGGGACGGCCGGGGAGCTGTTTTTT. It is translated as CASSPGQGTAGELFF.

The V and J genes are TRBV5-6 and TRBJ1-6; tentatively, D is TRBD1 (5 bases). Germline loops: CDR1 SGHDT, CDR2 YYEEEE. This CDR3 contains 15 residues. V shed 0 bases and J shed 9 bases, with 13 bases lying between them. CDR3 in amino acids: CASSLAAGRVSPLHF. CDR3 nucleotide sequence: TGTGCCAGCAGCTTGGCGGCAGGGCGGGTTTCACCCCTCCACTTT.

The count of this clone is one. DNA of the CDR3: TGTGCCAGCAAAGGAGGGACCTATAGCAATCAGCCCCAGCATTTT. It yields the protein CASKGGTYSNQPQHF. The chain is built from TRBV27 and TRBJ1-5; TRBD1 might be the D (5 bases). Per the germline V gene, CDR1 is MNHEY and CDR2 is SMNVEV (reference sequence). V lost 7 bases to trimming and J lost 0 bases, with 13 bases between them. This CDR3 comprises 15 residues.

This CDR3 reads CASSGGSQFF. The DNA of the CDR3 is TGCGCCAGCAGCGGCGGGTCGCAGTTCTTC. V usage is TRBV5-1 and J usage is TRBJ2-1; D may be TRBD2 (5 bases). Deletions cut 4 bases from V and 12 bases from J, with 8 bases between. Germline V gene lookup returns CDR1 SGHRS and CDR2 YFSETQ. This CDR3 is 10 amino acids long.

The chain employs TRBV11-2 and TRBJ2-1, with 9 positions matching TRBD2. The CDR3 loop spans 18 amino acids. CDR1 and CDR2 from the germline V gene are SGHAT and FQNNGV. Trimming removed 1 base from V and 4 bases from J; junction bases left unmatched: 11. CDR3 in amino acids: CASSLGGGAGGAYNEQFF. CDR3 bases: TGTGCCAGCAGCTTAGGCGGGGGAGCGGGAGGCGCGTACAATGAGCAGTTCTTC.

The rearrangement uses TRBV4-1 and TRBJ2-7, with 9 bases fitting TRBD1. The CDR3 sequence is 13 residues long. Germline CDR1 reads MGHRA; CDR2 reads YSYEKL. Trimming at V came to 0 bases and at J to 12 bases, leaving 6 bases not matched to a gene. The CDR3 bases are TGCGCCAGCAGCCAAGATTCAGGACAGGGGTGGTACTTC. It yields the protein CASSQDSGQGWYF.

This chain links TRBV27 with TRBJ2-7; no clear D. CDR1 is MNHEY, CDR2 SMNVEV, per germline (reference sequence). The CDR3 spans 14 residues. V lost 2 bases to trimming and J lost 2 bases, with 10 bases between them. The CDR3 reads CASSLNPITYEQYF. Written as DNA, the CDR3 is TGTGCCAGCAGTTTAAATCCAATTACCTACGAGCAGTACTTC.

V and J are TRBV19 and TRBJ1-4; no clear D gene. Looked up from germline, CDR1 is LNHDA and CDR2 is SQIVND (reference sequence). This CDR3 has 19 amino acids. Deletions cut 3 bases from V and 0 bases from J, with 20 bases between. The CDR3 is CASSMDPHSEYATNEKLFF. Here the CDR3 DNA reads TGTGCCAGTAGTATGGACCCCCATAGCGAGTATGCAACTAATGAAAAACTGTTTTTT.

J is TRBJ2-1 and V is TRBV7-8, with TRBD2 matching over 15 bases. CDR3 size: 16 residues. Germline V gene data show CDR1 as SGHVS and CDR2 as FQNEAQ. Losses at the gene ends were 1 base for V and 5 bases for J; bases not matched to a gene: 0. For the CDR3, the DNA is TGTGCCAGCAGCTTAGGGACTAGCGGGAGGGACAATGAGCAGTTCTTC. This translates into CASSLGTSGRDNEQFF.

This rearrangement joins TRBV6-6 to TRBJ2-7; D could derive from TRBD1 or TRBD2 (5 bases each). The CDR3 is 16 amino acids. Trimming cost V 1 base and J 2 bases, with 15 bases left between them. Germline V gene data show CDR1 as MNHNY and CDR2 as SVGAGI (reference sequence). The CDR3 nucleotides are TGTGCCAGCAGTTACTATGGGACCGGTGGTACCTACGAGCAGTACTTC. This encodes CASSYYGTGGTYEQYF.

The chain's CDR3 is CASSPGLAGQTDTQYF. The CDR3 DNA sequence: TGTGCCAGCAGCCCTGGACTAGCGGGACAAACAGATACGCAGTATTTT. The rearrangement links TRBV9 to TRBJ2-3, with 12 bases lining up with TRBD2. This CDR3 has 16 amino acids. J was trimmed by 3 bases and V by 4 bases; bases with no gene match: 6. Germline CDR1 is SGDLS and CDR2 is YYNGEE.

The CDR3 is CASSSWTRYNEQFF. The CDR3 DNA reads TGTGCCAGCAGCTCCTGGACGAGATACAATGAGCAGTTCTTC. J is TRBJ2-1 and V is TRBV9; D ambiguous. The V gene's germline CDR1 is SGDLS and CDR2 YYNGEE. Trimming stripped 4 bases from V and 4 bases from J, with 12 bases between. The CDR3 loop spans 14 amino acids.

The chain recombines TRBV7-9 with TRBJ2-2; TRBD1 agrees at 10 bases. V lost 4 bases and J lost 0; bases outside the gene matches: 5. This CDR3 is 17 amino acids long. Germline-derived CDR1 and CDR2 are SEHNR and FQNEAQ (reference sequence). The CDR3 DNA is TGTGCCAGCAGCTCAACGGACAGGGGGTCGAACACCGGGGAGCTGTTTTTT. The encoded protein is CASSSTDRGSNTGELFF.

The CDR3 is CAWSLRGFSPLHF. CDR3 DNA: TGTGCCTGGAGTCTTAGGGGTTTCTCACCCCTCCACTTT. The chain employs TRBV30 and TRBJ1-6, with D tentatively TRBD1 (5 bases). Trimming stripped 2 bases from V and 10 bases from J, with 12 bases between. The CDR3 runs to 13 residues. The germline V gene encodes CDR1 GTSNPN and CDR2 SVGIG (reference sequence).

Concerning this clone: The identical CDR3 is also encoded by other nucleotide sequences in the sample. V usage is TRBV13 and J usage is TRBJ2-7; 8 nucleotides agree with TRBD1. Germline CDR1 and CDR2: PRHDT and FYEKMQ (reference sequence). The CDR3 is 13 residues long. V shed 5 bases and J 6 bases; nucleotides not matched to a gene: 6. In DNA form, the CDR3 reads TGTGCCAGCAGCCCCGGACAGGGTGGCGAGCAGTACTTC. Protein product: CASSPGQGGEQYF.

The chain is built from TRBV4-3 and TRBJ2-7; D possibly corresponds to TRBD2 (6 bases). V gave up 4 bases and J gave up 0 bases, with 19 bases separating them. The CDR3 sequence is 17 residues long. Per the germline V gene, CDR1 is LGHNA and CDR2 is YSLEER. The CDR3 sequence is CASSPSTTSQLSYEQYF. DNA of the CDR3: TGCGCCAGCAGCCCATCAACGACTAGTCAACTCTCCTACGAGCAGTACTTC.

V usage is TRBV2 and J usage is TRBJ2-5, with a possible D match to TRBD1 (6 bases). The length of the CDR3 is 14 residues. Germline CDR1 is SNHLY and CDR2 is FYNNEI. Trimming took 1 base from V and 2 from J, leaving 8 bases between them. The CDR3, as DNA: TGTGCCAGCAGTGAAGGAGGGGGACAAGAGACCCAGTACTTC. As protein: CASSEGGGQETQYF. Combining the CDR3 with reference TRBV2 and TRBJ2-5 gives the whole variable domain EPEVTQTPSHQVTQMGQEVILRCVPISNHLYFYWYRQILGQKVEFLVSFYNNEISEKSEIFDDQFSVERPDGSNFTLKIRSTKLEDSAMYFCASSEGGGQETQYFGPGTRLLVL.